This is a list of T cell receptor beta chains from one sample in a study of T cell responses to AZD1222 COVID-19 vaccine. Repertoires were generated with immunoSEQ multiplex PCR, while TCRdb's copy carries only in-frame clones and drops some. The table lists 150,000 to 200,000 clones, over 85% of them singletons. The sample in question was peripheral blood, obtained 28 days after the second dose of the MenACWY control vaccine. The receptors come from an adult who received the MenACWY meningococcal vaccine as a control. Both conserved end residues are part of each CDR3. A D gene is named only where the DNA matches it firmly. Expanded clones get a size class; other rows say once, few or many, or leave the size out.

cdr3_length j_call d_call v_call clone_size cdr3_aa cdr3_nt
15 TRBJ2-7 NA TRBV28 NA CASSRLGRTSYEQYF TGTGCCAGCAGCCGATTGGGGCGGACGTCCTACGAGCAGTACTTC
14 TRBJ2-2 TRBD2 TRBV14 NA CASSQGLAGGELFF TGTGCCAGCAGCCAAGGACTAGCCGGCGGGGAGCTGTTTTTT
13 TRBJ1-1 NA TRBV7-9 NA CASSRTLDTEAFF TGTGCCAGCAGCAGGACCCTGGACACTGAAGCTTTCTTT
16 TRBJ1-3 NA TRBV18 NA CASSPLDRTSGNTIYF TGTGCCAGCTCACCACTAGACAGGACCTCTGGAAACACCATATATTTT
13 TRBJ2-7 NA TRBV28 large CASRWTAGGEQYF TGTGCCAGCAGGTGGACAGCCGGGGGCGAGCAGTACTTC
15 TRBJ1-3 NA TRBV9 NA CASSVAQGFGNTIYF TGTGCCAGCAGCGTAGCCCAGGGCTTTGGAAACACCATATATTTT
15 TRBJ2-3 NA TRBV11-3 NA CASSLESTPTDTQYF TGTGCCAGCAGCTTAGAATCCACCCCCACAGATACGCAGTATTTT
14 TRBJ1-2 TRBD1 TRBV7-9 NA CASSRDRVDYGYTF TGTGCCAGCAGCCGGGACAGGGTGGACTATGGCTACACCTTC
13 TRBJ1-5 NA TRBV3-1/TRBV3-2 NA CASSQVGAQPQHF TGTGCCAGCAGCCAAGTGGGCGCCCAGCCCCAGCATTTT
15 TRBJ1-1 NA TRBV27 NA CASSITGFSNTEAFF TGTGCCAGCAGTATCACAGGGTTCAGTAACACTGAAGCTTTCTTT
17 TRBJ1-1 TRBD1 TRBV29-1 NA CSVAHSPGQGKGTEAFF TGCAGCGTCGCACACTCTCCGGGACAGGGGAAAGGCACTGAAGCTTTCTTT
15 TRBJ2-1 NA TRBV19 NA CASSLSGSSYNEQFF TGTGCCAGTAGTCTATCAGGGAGCTCCTACAATGAGCAGTTCTTC
11 TRBJ1-4 NA TRBV12-3/TRBV12-4 NA CASSKDRELFF TGTGCCAGCAGTAAAGACAGAGAACTGTTTTTT
13 TRBJ2-5 NA TRBV7-9 NA CASRNQGWETQYF TGTGCCAGCAGGAACCAGGGATGGGAGACCCAGTACTTC
16 TRBJ2-7 NA TRBV14 NA CASSQVPLPLSYEQYF TGTGCCAGCAGCCAAGTACCTCTACCCCTCTCCTACGAGCAGTACTTC
12 TRBJ2-3 NA TRBV24-1 NA CATSGVIGAQYF TGTGCCACCAGTGGAGTCATTGGGGCGCAGTATTTT
18 TRBJ2-3 TRBD2 TRBV7-3 NA CASSLGASGSSGTDTQYF TGTGCCAGCAGCTTAGGAGCTAGCGGGAGTTCCGGGACAGATACGCAGTATTTT
13 TRBJ2-3 NA TRBV2 NA CASSEAPTDTQYF TGTGCCAGCAGTGAAGCACCGACAGATACGCAGTATTTT
15 TRBJ2-1 NA TRBV5-4 NA CASSLAGSSYNEQFF TGTGCCAGCAGCTTGGCAGGAAGCTCCTACAATGAGCAGTTCTTC
14 TRBJ1-5 TRBD1 TRBV2 NA CASSEGARNQPQHF TGTGCCAGCAGCGAGGGGGCACGGAATCAGCCCCAGCATTTT
11 TRBJ2-1 NA TRBV5-6 once CASSRGLAEVF TGTGCCAGCAGCAGGGGGCTAGCGGAGGTCTTC
16 TRBJ1-2 NA TRBV7-2 NA CASSLGNLAGSNGYTF TGTGCCAGCAGCTTAGGTAATCTGGCAGGGTCAAATGGCTACACCTTC
14 TRBJ2-3 TRBD1 TRBV18 NA CASHETGATDTQYF TGTGCCAGCCATGAGACAGGGGCCACAGATACGCAGTATTTT
13 TRBJ1-5 NA TRBV19 NA CASSMASNQPQHF TGTGCCAGTAGTATGGCCAGCAATCAGCCCCAGCATTTT
13 TRBJ1-6 NA TRBV11-2 NA CASSSTGNSPLHF TGTGCCAGCAGCTCTACAGGCAATTCACCCCTCCACTTT
15 TRBJ1-2 TRBD1 TRBV6-6 NA CASSRGDRHNYGYTF TGTGCCAGCAGTCGTGGGGACAGGCATAACTATGGCTACACCTTC
18 TRBJ1-2 TRBD1 TRBV19 few CASSPLLAPGQRNYGYTF TGTGCCAGTAGTCCCCTCTTGGCTCCGGGACAGAGAAACTATGGCTACACCTTC
11 TRBJ2-5 NA TRBV10-3 NA CAISEGETQYF TGTGCCATCAGTGAGGGAGAGACCCAGTACTTC
16 TRBJ1-1 TRBD1 TRBV18 NA CASSPPGQGGNTEAFF TGTGCCAGCTCACCACCGGGACAGGGGGGGAACACTGAAGCTTTCTTT
19 TRBJ2-6 TRBD1 TRBV7-2 NA CASSPLGTGIFSGANVLTF TGTGCCAGCAGCCCCCTCGGGACAGGGATCTTCTCTGGGGCCAACGTCCTGACTTTC
18 TRBJ2-1 TRBD2 TRBV28 NA CASSPPRLAGGRTDEQFF TGTGCCAGCAGCCCTCCCCGACTAGCGGGAGGCCGGACCGATGAGCAGTTCTTC
14 TRBJ2-7 TRBD1 TRBV5-6 NA CASSNRDRSYEQYF TGTGCCAGCAGCAACCGGGACAGGTCCTACGAGCAGTACTTC
16 TRBJ1-3 TRBD1 TRBV19 NA CAIGTGSPLSGNTIYF TGTGCCATTGGGACAGGGAGCCCCCTCTCTGGAAACACCATATATTTT
17 TRBJ2-2 TRBD1 TRBV3-1/TRBV3-2 few CASSQERRQGTNGELFF TGTGCCAGCAGCCAAGAAAGGAGACAGGGTACTAACGGGGAGCTGTTTTTT
13 TRBJ1-2 TRBD1 TRBV10-3 NA CAIHRGRDYGYTF TGTGCCATTCACAGGGGCCGAGACTATGGCTACACCTTC
13 TRBJ2-7 NA TRBV5-4 NA CASSLAGSGRQYF TGTGCCAGCAGCTTAGCCGGGTCGGGGAGGCAGTACTTC
14 TRBJ1-3 NA TRBV27 NA CASSIAGSGNTIYF TGTGCCAGCAGCATTGCGGGCTCTGGAAACACCATATATTTT
16 TRBJ1-1 NA TRBV5-6 NA CASSISYRTMNTEAFF TGTGCCAGCAGCATCTCATACAGGACAATGAACACTGAAGCTTTCTTT
16 TRBJ2-7 TRBD1 TRBV9 NA CASSVEEGQGAYEQYF TGTGCCAGCAGCGTAGAAGAAGGACAGGGGGCCTACGAGCAGTACTTC
15 TRBJ2-1 NA TRBV7-2 NA CASSPRRGGNNEQFF TGTGCCAGCAGCCCAAGGAGGGGAGGTAACAATGAGCAGTTCTTC
17 TRBJ2-2 NA TRBV18 NA CASSPSWASANTGELFF TGTGCCAGCTCACCCTCCTGGGCTAGCGCGAACACCGGGGAGCTGTTTTTT
13 TRBJ1-2 NA TRBV29-1 NA CSVEAEGTWGYTF TGCAGCGTTGAAGCTGAGGGAACGTGGGGCTACACCTTC
13 TRBJ1-2 TRBD1 TRBV18 NA CASSQDRNYGYTF TGTGCCAGCTCACAGGACAGGAACTATGGCTACACCTTC
19 TRBJ1-6 NA TRBV4-2 NA CASSQDYSVGSSYNSPLHF TGTGCCAGCAGCCAAGATTATTCGGTGGGGAGCTCCTATAATTCACCCCTCCACTTT
14 TRBJ1-1 NA TRBV6-2/TRBV6-3 NA CASSYRGWRTEAFF TGTGCCAGCAGTTACCGGGGCTGGAGGACTGAAGCTTTCTTT
13 TRBJ1-4 NA TRBV30 NA CAWSIGGGEKLFF TGTGCCTGGAGTATCGGGGGCGGTGAAAAACTGTTTTTT
16 TRBJ1-1 TRBD1 TRBV18 NA CASSPPNRGLNTEAFF TGTGCCAGCTCACCACCGAACAGGGGTCTGAACACTGAAGCTTTCTTT
10 TRBJ1-1 NA TRBV12-3/TRBV12-4 NA CASAYTEAFF TGTGCCAGCGCCTACACTGAAGCTTTCTTT
15 TRBJ2-3 TRBD2 TRBV29-1 NA CSVEGTSGSADTQYF TGCAGCGTTGAGGGCACTAGCGGGAGCGCAGATACGCAGTATTTT
14 TRBJ2-5 NA TRBV11-3 few CASSLGLAQETQYF TGTGCCAGCAGCCTGGGACTGGCGCAAGAGACCCAGTACTTC
14 TRBJ1-1 NA TRBV5-1 NA CASSRRAENTEAFF TGCGCCAGCAGCCGAAGGGCGGAGAACACTGAAGCTTTCTTT
15 TRBJ2-7 TRBD2 TRBV5-5 NA CASSQLNRLAYEQYF TGTGCCAGCAGCCAACTCAACCGACTAGCGTACGAGCAGTACTTC
13 TRBJ2-5 NA TRBV18 NA CASSRGVAETQYF TGTGCCAGCTCACGAGGGGTGGCGGAGACCCAGTACTTC
16 TRBJ2-2 TRBD2 TRBV27 NA CASSRGLAGGTGELFF TGTGCCAGCAGCAGGGGACTAGCGGGAGGAACCGGGGAGCTGTTTTTT
12 TRBJ2-5 NA TRBV29-1 NA CSVDRYQETQYF TGCAGCGTTGACAGGTACCAAGAGACCCAGTACTTC
12 TRBJ1-4 NA TRBV30 NA CACEHRGEKLFF TGTGCCTGTGAACATAGAGGTGAAAAACTGTTTTTT
15 TRBJ2-6 TRBD2 TRBV15 NA CATSRDRYSGFVLTF TGTGCCACCAGCAGAGATCGGTATAGCGGGTTCGTCCTGACTTTC
15 TRBJ2-1 NA TRBV7-2 NA CASSSILVSYNEQFF TGTGCCAGCAGCTCAATACTAGTCTCCTACAATGAGCAGTTCTTC
15 TRBJ1-1 TRBD1 TRBV12-5 NA CASGPGQGWDTEAFF TGTGCTAGTGGTCCAGGACAGGGTTGGGACACTGAAGCTTTCTTT
13 TRBJ2-2 NA TRBV19 NA CASSRRNTGELFF TGTGCCAGTAGCCGAAGGAACACCGGGGAGCTGTTTTTT